This entry is about one TCR beta chain. Its specificity is not known. These data originate in a study of post-analysis software for immune sequencing data. The wider study: Relapsing-remitting, secondary progressive and progressive-relapsing multiple sclerosis courses were included. Study-level points and caveats: Patients used five TRBV segments, including TRBV5-6, TRBV5-1 and TRBV20-1, more often than controls. A significant reduction in normalized Chao1 diversity was observed in multiple sclerosis patients versus controls. Same-batch preparations were strongly co-clustered by F measure.

Tagging with unique molecular identifiers was a feature of the TCR beta cDNA libraries. cDNA molecules numbering 400,000 to 550,000 came from roughly 1.1 to 9.2 million T cells. TCRdb itself ran the PCR reads through MiXCR, one entry per CDR3 protein. In the table there are fewer than 850,000 distinct CDR3 sequences, 25% to 30% of which are singletons. The CDR3 contains 16 residues. The V and J ends lost 0 bases and 0 bases respectively, with 11 bases between them. Germline V gene lookup returns CDR1 DFQATT and CDR2 SNEGSKA (reference sequence). The clonotype comes from a girl between 10 and 17 years old with multiple sclerosis. This chain connects TRBV20-1 to TRBJ2-2; perhaps TRBD2 as D (5 bases). The sample taken for sequencing was blood. This chain's CDR3 is CSARDRSGPNTGELFF. The CDR3 DNA is TGCAGTGCTAGAGATAGGAGCGGACCGAACACCGGGGAGCTGTTTTTT.